This TCR beta chain was documented in a study of spatial heterogeneity in lung cancer (dated by TCRdb to between 2019 and 2020). Broadly, across the study: Beta-chain transcripts were consistently detected in greater numbers than alpha-chain transcripts, which likely reflects a higher abundance of beta-chain transcripts. In the raw uncorrected reads, each unique combination of TCR and UMI appeared on average more than ten times. In non-small cell lung cancer, the study quantitatively compared TCR alpha and beta repertoires across several tumor regions, matched nontumor lung, and blood. The study linked features of the TCR repertoire to counts of nonsynonymous mutations, which were determined by whole-exome sequencing of tumor tissue. At surgery, fewer than 250 tumor regions, 61 to 75 matched nontumor lung samples and 56 PBMC samples were TCR-sequenced for both alpha and beta chains. On the study overall, not on this receptor specifically: Ubiquitous expanded tumor TCRs showed up in blood more often at tumor resection than at routine follow-up. Additional single-cell paired TCR alpha and beta sequencing was considered necessary to confirm, at a functional level, the hypothesis that regional TCRs recognize regional mutations.

Interpreted using the paper, the time point label stands for: sample taken at primary tumor resection. Whole RNA extracted from tumor and nontumor lung tissue, or from cryopreserved PBMC samples, was used for TCR sequencing without cell sorting. Donors were 72 patients with early-stage, untreated non-small cell lung cancer from the lung TRACERx cohort. Only patients for whom sufficient RNA was available from at least two tumor regions were selected for TCR sequencing. The CDR3 sequence holds 14 residues, the cysteine and phenylalanine included. Only the CDR3 portion is preserved as DNA: 42 bases, with reading frame beginning at the first base. Per the germline V gene (reference sequence), GTSNPN is the CDR1 and SVGIG is the CDR2. V has 5 bases trimmed and J has 6 bases trimmed; junction bases matching no gene number 5. This clonotype is medium-sized (0.01 to 0.1%). It has no known antigen specificity. Per-base qualities were not stored, and no clone one base away is much larger. With the library built for alpha chains, this beta chain is off target and its frequency is not meaningful.

Library prep was done by 5' RACE. Sequencing instrument: NextSeq 500. The TCR library protocol attached a unique molecular identifier to each TCR cDNA molecule to allow correction of PCR and sequencing errors. The paper's processing steps were these. Decombinator tools were used for TCR identification, UMI-based error correction and CDR3 extraction. Expanded TCRs were defined as those above a frequency of 2 per 1,000, corresponding to the top 1% of the tumor frequency distribution. Each repertoire was subsampled 100 times to 5,000 TCRs, after which Renyi diversity was computed with the R vegan package. CDR3 similarity networks were built from amino acid triplet string-kernel similarity, with CDR3s being connected when pairwise similarity was above 0.82. The public sequencing data were trimmed at Q25 with fastp and processed into clonotypes with MiXCR by TCRdb, which kept only in-frame beta chains. Rows with one shared CDR3 protein collapse into an entry with the most common genes and DNA. For this entry, the V and J calls and clone size follow TCRdb and not the study's own pipeline. For this sample the table gives about 760 distinct CDR3 sequences, of which about 16% were detected only once. The ten largest clones represent about a third of the sample.

The sequencing here drew on PBMCs, taken at surgery. This sequence was found in a male donor with early-stage non-small cell lung cancer. The chain was built from TRBV30 and TRBJ2-3; 13 central nucleotides agree with TRBD2. The CDR3 region has the sequence CAWELAGGPDTQYF. The DNA sequence is as follows: TGTGCCTGGGAACTAGCGGGGGGGCCTGATACGCAGTATTTT.